Given below is one TCR beta chain in context. Its antigen remains undetermined. Per-base qualities were not stored, and no clone one base away is much larger. This entry is derived from a study of shared clonotypes between healthy human individuals (dated by TCRdb to the early 2020s). In terms of the full investigation: A couple of women and a few men aged 18 to 49 years were included in the cohort. Leukapheresis yielded between about 0.94 and 10 billion PBMCs per donor. For each donor, CD4 naive and CD4 memory were each run on three plates, CD8 naive on two plates, and CD8 memory on one plate. To estimate repertoire size and how much clonotype sharing occurs between individuals, the study deeply sequenced the blood TCR repertoires of a handful of healthy adults. Libraries were prepared and TCR repertoires were sequenced by different laboratories using diverse techniques, in order to increase sequencing depth and limit assay-specific biases.

Broader findings and caveats from the paper: Sampling was limited to blood, and TCR repertoires in tissue likely differ from TCR repertoires in blood. Clonotypes shared by all four sorted-subset donors showed higher generation probabilities than non-shared clonotypes. Pairwise subsampling indicated that sequencing depth was expected to affect the degree of clonotype sharing among donors. Naive subsets generally had larger estimated clonotype richness than memory subsets. Even with the large sequencing depth, rarefaction of the sorted-subset datasets indicated that sequencing was incomplete. Because the study included a small number of donors, the genetic and exposure-history diversity represented was limited. Across a few donors, approximately 5% of naive CD4, roughly 3.3% of naive CD8, about 2.3% of memory CD4, and under 0.45% of memory CD8 clonotypes were shared.

Using the deep immunoSEQ assay, TCR CDR3 regions were amplified from genomic DNA by multiplex PCR. Extracted genomic DNA from each cell subset was distributed evenly across all wells of several immunoSEQ 96-well plates, and each plate was treated as a replicate. Each replicate PCR for sorted subsets received roughly 0.2 ug genomic DNA, equal to about 30,000 T cell genomes. The purified libraries were quantified using a Qubit 3.0 fluorometer, sized with a Bioanalyzer 2100, and then quantified again using the KAPA Library Quantification kit. Each immunoSEQ 96-well plate was sequenced on its own single-read 150-cycle Illumina NextSeq 550 flow cell. The original methods were these. Because the immunoSEQ output held only junctional sequences and lacked quality scores, the filtering could not match the filtering applied to full-length reads. Sequences were annotated with PyIR, a Python wrapper for IgBLAST v1.9, and V/J genes and CDR3 were assigned using IMGT germline references. Reads with weak V/J assignments (E-value above 1e-6), missing CDR3, stop codons, out-of-frame junctions, or ambiguous translated residues were removed. A V3J clonotype was defined by an identical inferred V gene, J gene, and CDR3 amino acid sequence. Percentage overlap between repertoires was calculated by dividing the number of shared unique clonotypes by the size of the smaller repertoire. Richness of each repertoire was evaluated using RTK rarefaction, the Chao1 estimator, and Recon v2.1 estimates of unobserved clonotypes. OLGA was used to compute generation probabilities for all TCRbeta clonotypes that the gDNA method yielded from a handful of donors. TCRdb stores this immuneACCESS table with in-frame sequences only. Part of the clones is absent; in the studies checked, under half of the shortfall reflects unresolved V genes, and no reason is known for the rest. The D gene and trimming were derived from the DNA, and the V and J assignments and clone size from that table. The sample table contains hundreds of thousands of clones; only one count was recorded for about three quarters of them. About 1.7% of the sample is taken by the ten largest.

The donors were healthy, HIV-negative adults who had no recently reported acute infections or vaccinations. Every donor was a Caucasian adult living in Nashville, Tennessee, USA. Magnetic negative selection was used to enrich CD4+ T cells, after which naive cells were positively selected on CD45RA and the negative fraction became the memory subset. After blood collection by leukapheresis, PBMCs were isolated using Ficoll-Histopaque density gradient centrifugation and then cryopreserved in the vapor phase of liquid nitrogen. Purity and quantity of every magnetically sorted T cell population were checked by analytical flow cytometry. From each sorted fraction, genomic DNA was isolated and quantified by UV absorbance on a Nanodrop 2000c. From the germline V gene, CDR1 is SNHLY and CDR2 is FYNNEI. The V end gives up 4 bases and the J end 5 bases, leaving 11 bases in the junction not matched to a gene. The CDR3 numbers 15 residues from cysteine through phenylalanine. Only the CDR3 portion is preserved as DNA: 45 bases, with reading frame beginning at the first base.

Recombination joined TRBV2 with TRBJ2-7, with TRBD2 identical over 7 junction bases. This TCR was recovered from a woman in her twenties or thirties in good health. Sequenced material: memory CD4+ T cells sorted from blood. Reading the label with the study, this specimen's cell subset or site is: CD45RA-negative fraction. The nucleotide sequence reads as follows: TGTGCCAGCAGTGGACCCGGACTAGTGGAGAACGAGCAGTACTTC. The translation is CASSGPGLVENEQYF.